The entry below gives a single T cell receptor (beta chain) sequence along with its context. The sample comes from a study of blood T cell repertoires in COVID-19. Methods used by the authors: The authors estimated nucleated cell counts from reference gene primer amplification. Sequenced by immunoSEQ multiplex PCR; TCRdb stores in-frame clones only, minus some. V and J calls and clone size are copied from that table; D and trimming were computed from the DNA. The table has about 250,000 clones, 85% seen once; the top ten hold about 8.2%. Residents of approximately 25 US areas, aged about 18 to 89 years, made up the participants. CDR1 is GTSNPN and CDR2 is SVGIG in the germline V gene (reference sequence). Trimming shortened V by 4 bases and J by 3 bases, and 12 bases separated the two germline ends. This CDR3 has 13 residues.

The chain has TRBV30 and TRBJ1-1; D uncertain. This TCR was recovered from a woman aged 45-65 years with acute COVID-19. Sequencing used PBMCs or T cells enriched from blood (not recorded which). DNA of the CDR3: TGTGCCTGGAACACTCAGGCGCACACTGAAGCTTTCTTT. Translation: CAWNTQAHTEAFF.